This T cell receptor (beta chain) originates from a study of blood T cell repertoires in COVID-19. Study as a whole: There were acute and convalescent COVID-19 samples, and they came from the United States, Italy and Spain. T cells, B-cell-depleted T cells, or PBMCs provided the cDNA or gDNA that served as material.

Per the original methods: From reference gene primer amplification, estimates of nucleated cell counts were derived. Profiled with immunoSEQ multiplex PCR; TCRdb holds only in-frame clones, not every one. V, J and clone size were drawn from that table, and D and trimming were deduced from the DNA. The table includes about 220,000 clones, around 84% detected once. This CDR3 is built from 10 residues. This clone was seen a handful of times. The rearrangement links TRBV21-1 to TRBJ2-1; TRBD1, the table's D call, lacks a check against the DNA. TRBV21-1 is a recognized pseudogene. This sequence was found in a woman in her sixties who had recovered from COVID-19. The specimen was peripheral blood. The CDR3 sequence: CASLEGGLFF. The CDR3 DNA reads TGTGCCAGCCTAGAAGGGGGTCTGTTCTTC.